A single sample gave rise to the 31 T cell receptor beta chains below, sequenced in a study of T cell repertoires in cytomegalovirus infection. TCRdb analysed the reads with MiXCR anew, one entry per CDR3 protein. The table has about 130,000 distinct CDR3 sequences, more than 20% seen once. What these receptors recognize is not known. The specimen was PBMCs, sequenced either directly or after in vitro stimulation (not recorded which). These receptors originate from a human donor in good health (CMV status not recorded). Some clones in this sample may be carry-over from other donors' samples.

The chain is built from TRBV20-1 and TRBJ2-7; D is unclear. Trimming left V 0 bases short and J 3 bases short, with 15 bases between. The CDR3 length is 15 residues. Germline CDR1 and CDR2: DFQATT and SNEGSKA (reference sequence). The CDR3 spells CSARDSLIMYYEQYF. DNA of the CDR3: TGCAGTGCTAGAGATTCTCTAATTATGTACTACGAGCAGTACTTC.

This clonotype was counted ten times or more. This sequence joins TRBV7-2 and TRBJ1-5, with D possibly matching TRBD1 (5 bases). CDR1 and CDR2 from the germline V gene are SGHTA and FQGNSA. CDR3 size: 12 residues. V lost 5 bases and J lost 9, with 11 bases in between. CDR3 amino acids: CASSPMGGPQHF. The CDR3 DNA reads TGTGCCAGCAGCCCCATGGGGGGGCCCCAGCATTTT.

This clonotype was counted a few times. CDR3 sequence reads: CASSLNPTVPGNTIYF. The CDR3 DNA reads TGTGCCAGCAGCTTGAACCCGACAGTTCCTGGAAACACCATATATTTT. This chain joins TRBV5-5 and TRBJ1-3, with D possibly TRBD1 on 5 matching bases. V dropped 1 base and J dropped 2 bases, with 13 bases sitting between them. The CDR3 spans 16 residues. Germline lookup yields CDR1 SGHKS and CDR2 YYEKEE (reference sequence).

Only a few counts were recorded for this clonotype. The chain uses TRBV28 and TRBJ2-1; weak D call: TRBD2 (6 bases). Trimming cost V 2 bases and J 6 bases, with 14 bases left between them. Germline V CDR1 and CDR2: MDHEN, SYDVKM. This CDR3 is built from 15 residues. CDR3 nucleotides: TGTGCCAGCAGTTTACCTTGGCGGGATCTCAATGAGCAGTTCTTC. Its translation: CASSLPWRDLNEQFF.

This clonotype was observed many times. This chain joins TRBV7-2 and TRBJ2-3; D is uncertain. V lost 5 bases, J lost 9 bases, and 12 bases lay in between. The germline V gene has CDR1 SGHTA and CDR2 FQGNSA. The CDR3 has 12 amino acids. The CDR3 DNA reads as TGTGCCAGCAGCCCCGGAATGACAACGCAGTATTTT. This sequence encodes CASSPGMTTQYF.

This clonotype was counted ten times or more. The genes are TRBV9 and TRBJ1-4, with D possibly matching TRBD1 (6 bases). This CDR3 comprises 15 residues. Trimming pared 3 bases from V and 7 bases from J, leaving 16 bases between. The germline V gene encodes CDR1 SGDLS and CDR2 YYNGEE. The CDR3 is CASSASQGRGEKLFF. As DNA, the CDR3 is TGTGCCAGCAGCGCGTCCCAGGGGCGGGGTGAAAAACTGTTTTTT.

J is TRBJ2-7 and V is TRBV13; 8 nucleotides agree with TRBD1. Germline CDR1 and CDR2: PRHDT and FYEKMQ (reference sequence). With 5 bases clipped from V and 1 base from J, the junction kept 7 bases outside the gene matches. The CDR3 totals 15 residues. In DNA, the CDR3 is TGTGCCAGCAGCCCACTCGGGGACAGGTCCTACGAGCAGTACTTC. It encodes CASSPLGDRSYEQYF.

Worth noting for this clonotype: A read error may produce the germline difference seen at one junction end. V gene TRBV7-2 combines with J gene TRBJ2-3; TRBD1 might be the D (6 bases). The CDR3 loop spans 16 amino acids. Per the germline V gene, CDR1 is SGHTA and CDR2 is FQGNSA. The CDR3 sequence: CAISLARGGRTDTQYF. The DNA of the CDR3 is TGTGCCATCAGCTTAGCGCGAGGGGGTCGCACAGATACGCAGTATTTT.

This clonotype was observed at least ten times. The genes are TRBV12-3 or TRBV12-4 and TRBJ2-7, with D perhaps matching TRBD1 or TRBD2 (5 bases each). V was pared by 5 bases and J by 0 bases, with 20 bases between. This CDR3 is 17 amino acids long. CDR3 nucleotides: TGTGCCAGCAGTCCACTCTTCGGGGCGGCCGGCTCCTACGAGCAGTACTTC. Translated, it gives CASSPLFGAAGSYEQYF.

This chain joins TRBV7-7 and TRBJ2-1; TRBD1 aligns across 10 bases. After removal of 1 base from V and 6 bases from J, the junction contained 3 bases not matched to a gene. There are 15 residues in the CDR3. Germline V lookup: CDR1 SSHAT, CDR2 FNYEAQ (reference sequence). Written as DNA, the CDR3 is TGTGCCAGCAGCTTAGGAGACAGGGGGCTCAATGAGCAGTTCTTC. It encodes CASSLGDRGLNEQFF.

This clonotype appeared many times. The chain has TRBV12-5 and TRBJ1-1, with 12 bases fitting TRBD1. Germline V gives CDR1 LGHNT, CDR2 FRNRAP. With V trimmed by 5 bases and J by 11 bases, 9 bases remained unmatched. The CDR3 is 14 amino acids. Written as DNA, the CDR3 is TGTGCTAGTGGTCAGACCGGGACAGGGGGCCGCGCTTTCTTT. It translates to CASGQTGTGGRAFF. Supplemented by reference TRBV12-5 and TRBJ1-1, the full variable domain reads DARVTQTPRHKVTEMGQEVTMRCQPILGHNTVFWYRQTMMQGLELLAYFRNRAPLDDSGMPKDRFSAEMPDATLATLKIQPSEPRDSAVYFCASGQTGTGGRAFFGQGTRLTVV.

The chain couples TRBV14 to TRBJ2-1; the match to TRBD2 covers 8 bases. In germline, CDR1 is SGHDN, CDR2 FVKESK. V shed 1 base, J shed 7 bases, and the junction held 6 bases outside the gene matches. The CDR3 has 15 residues. CDR3: CASSQVPAGVNEQFF. The CDR3 bases are TGTGCCAGCAGCCAAGTTCCAGCGGGAGTGAATGAGCAGTTCTTC.

The V gene is TRBV6-5, the J gene TRBJ2-4, with a possible D match to TRBD2 (6 bases). The CDR3 sequence is 14 residues long. Trimming pared 4 bases from V and 5 bases from J, leaving 12 bases between. Per the germline V gene, CDR1 is MNHEY and CDR2 is SVGAGI. The CDR3 region is CASSSGRGQNIQYF. The CDR3 DNA is TGTGCCAGCAGTTCCGGGCGGGGACAAAACATTCAGTACTTC.

This clonotype was counted many times. J is TRBJ2-1 and V is TRBV7-2, with 12 bases fitting TRBD2. The V segment lost 1 base and the J segment 12 bases; nucleotides outside the gene matches: 4. Germline CDR1 reads SGHTA; CDR2 reads FQGNSA. This CDR3 region has 14 residues. The CDR3 protein is CASSLEGTSGWQFF. DNA of the CDR3: TGTGCCAGCAGCTTAGAAGGGACTAGCGGGTGGCAGTTCTTC.

The gene calls are TRBV18 and TRBJ2-7; TRBD1 aligns across 8 bases. Per germline, CDR1 KGHSH and CDR2 LQKENI. J lost 5 bases, V lost 4 bases, and 7 bases had no gene match. This CDR3 is built from 14 residues. CDR3: CASSRTGRVNEQYF. The CDR3 region has the DNA TGTGCCAGCTCACGGACAGGGCGAGTGAACGAGCAGTACTTC. Filled out from reference TRBV18 and TRBJ2-7, the complete variable domain reads NAGVMQNPRHLVRRRGQEARLRCSPMKGHSHVYWYRQLPEEGLKFMVYLQKENIIDESGMPKERFSAEFPKEGPSILRIQQVVRGDSAAYFCASSRTGRVNEQYFGPGTRLTVT.

The rearrangement joins TRBV27 to TRBJ2-5; 8 positions agree with TRBD1. Looked up from germline, CDR1 is MNHEY and CDR2 is SMNVEV (reference sequence). The CDR3 consists of 14 residues. V shed 5 bases, J shed 7 bases, and the junction held 9 bases outside the gene matches. DNA of the CDR3: TGTGCCAGCAGTCCCGGACAGGGCCCCCGGACCCAGTACTTC. Translation gives CASSPGQGPRTQYF.

This clonotype was picked up many times. The CDR3, as DNA: TGTGCCAGCAGTATGGGCGGTAAAAAACTGTTTTTT. As protein: CASSMGGKKLFF. V gene TRBV28 combines with J gene TRBJ1-4; D gene ambiguous. Trimming stripped 5 bases from V and 9 bases from J, with 10 bases between. This CDR3 contains 12 residues. Germline V gives CDR1 MDHEN, CDR2 SYDVKM.

This clonotype was observed a few times. This sequence joins TRBV7-2 and TRBJ2-4, with TRBD1 matching over 7 bases. Losses at the gene ends were 4 bases for V and 2 bases for J; bases not matched to a gene: 5. The germline gives CDR1 SGHTA, CDR2 FQGNSA. The CDR3 loop spans 15 amino acids. The DNA of the CDR3 is TGTGCCAGCAGCTCCAGACAGGGTTCCAAAAACATTCAGTACTTC. The encoded protein is CASSSRQGSKNIQYF.

The sample holds a few counts of this clonotype. The V gene is TRBV7-3, the J gene TRBJ2-3, with 9 bases that match TRBD1. Unmatched junction bases numbered 17, after V lost 7 bases and J lost 6 bases. The CDR3 loop spans 17 amino acids. CDR1 and CDR2 from the germline V gene are SGHTA and FQGTGA. The CDR3 region has the DNA TGTGCCAGCAAAGGGGCATGGGAACAGGGGGCTTGGGATACGCAGTATTTT. Amino acid sequence: CASKGAWEQGAWDTQYF.

The genes are TRBV30 and TRBJ1-4; possible D gene TRBD1, 6 bases. Germline V CDR1 and CDR2: GTSNPN, SVGIG (reference sequence). V lost 3 bases and J 7 bases, leaving 15 bases between the germline ends. This CDR3 spans 14 amino acids. The CDR3 nucleotides are TGTGCCTGGAGCCGGACAGAACGGGGTGAAAAACTGTTTTTT. Translation: CAWSRTERGEKLFF.

This clonotype was counted many times. This chain joins TRBV12-3 or TRBV12-4 and TRBJ2-5; the match to TRBD1 covers 8 bases. The ends lost 9 bases at V and 1 base at J; junction bases unmatched: 4. This CDR3 is built from 13 residues. The CDR3 DNA reads TGTGCCAGTACACAGGGGGTCCAAGAGACCCAGTACTTC. It codes for CASTQGVQETQYF.

The chain couples TRBV7-2 to TRBJ1-3; 7 bases agree with TRBD1. With 0 bases clipped from V and 0 bases from J, the junction kept 2 bases outside the gene matches. The CDR3 runs 16 residues. In germline, CDR1 is SGHTA, CDR2 FQGNSA. As DNA, the CDR3 is TGTGCCAGCAGCTTAGCTGCAGGGGGCTCTGGAAACACCATATATTTT. Amino acid sequence: CASSLAAGGSGNTIYF. Together with reference TRBV7-2 and TRBJ1-3, the CDR3 gives the full variable domain: GAGVSQSPSNKVTEKGKDVELRCDPISGHTALYWYRQSLGQGLEFLIYFQGNSAPDKSGLPSDRFSAERTGGSVSTLTIQRTQQEDSAVYLCASSLAAGGSGNTIYFGEGSWLTVV.

The chain joins TRBV4-1 to TRBJ2-4; no definite D call. Trimming cost V 3 bases and J 2 bases, with 11 bases left between them. Germline V gives CDR1 MGHRA, CDR2 YSYEKL. The CDR3 spans 15 residues. This CDR3 is CASSQDPTSKNIQYF. CDR3 bases: TGCGCCAGCAGCCAGGATCCTACTTCCAAAAACATTCAGTACTTC.

The rearrangement links TRBV6-2 or TRBV6-3 to TRBJ2-7, with 9 bases that match TRBD1. Per the germline V gene, CDR1 is MNHEY and CDR2 is SVGEGT. V shed 2 bases, J shed 0 bases, and the junction held 5 bases outside the gene matches. The CDR3 is 16 amino acids. The CDR3 spells CASSYHRGRPSYEQYF. CDR3 sequence (DNA): TGTGCCAGCAGTTACCACAGGGGGCGACCCTCCTACGAGCAGTACTTC.

This clonotype appeared a few times. The V call is TRBV7-9, the J call TRBJ2-7; D uncertain. Germline assignment: CDR1 SEHNR and CDR2 FQNEAQ (reference sequence). CDR3 length: 15 residues. V was clipped by 5 bases and J by 5 bases, with 19 bases between them. The CDR3 is CASSPPGLVDDEQYF. In DNA form, the CDR3 reads TGTGCCAGCAGCCCCCCAGGATTGGTTGACGACGAGCAGTACTTC.

This clonotype occurred a few times. V usage is TRBV5-1 and J usage is TRBJ2-3, with TRBD1 matching 9 bases. The CDR3 sequence is 14 residues long. The germline CDR1 and CDR2 sequences are SGHRS and YFSETQ. V lost 5 bases to trimming and J lost 6 bases; unmatched junction nucleotides: 7. CDR3 residues: CASSMTGTGDTQYF. Here the CDR3 DNA reads TGCGCCAGCAGTATGACCGGGACAGGGGATACGCAGTATTTT.

This clonotype was observed at least ten times. The V and J genes are TRBV6-5 and TRBJ1-1, with D possibly being TRBD1 (5 bases). CDR1 is MNHEY, CDR2 SVGAGI, per germline. Deletions cut 2 bases from V and 6 bases from J, with 10 bases between. The CDR3 spans 13 residues. CDR3 nucleotides: TGTGCCAGCAGTTACGCCGGGACCGCTGAAGCTTTCTTT. Its translation is CASSYAGTAEAFF.

V gene TRBV6-2 or TRBV6-3 combines with J gene TRBJ2-3; D is perhaps TRBD2 (6 bases). The germline CDR1 and CDR2 sequences are MNHEY and SVGEGT. The V and J ends lost 0 bases and 7 bases respectively, with 14 bases between them. This CDR3 has 15 amino acids. The CDR3 region is CASSYSGLEGYTQYF. The CDR3 bases are TGTGCCAGCAGTTACTCGGGATTGGAGGGTTATACGCAGTATTTT.

J is TRBJ2-3 and V is TRBV15; 7 nucleotides agree with TRBD2. CDR3 length equals 14 residues. J was trimmed by 4 bases and V by 8 bases; bases with no gene match: 9. CDR1 is LNHNV and CDR2 is YYDKDF in the germline V gene (reference sequence). In nucleotides, the CDR3 is TGTGCCACCCGTAGGCTAGCGGAGGCAGATACGCAGTATTTT. Its protein is CATRRLAEADTQYF. Based on the CDR3 plus reference TRBV15 and TRBJ2-3, the full variable domain is DAMVIQNPRYQVTQFGKPVTLSCSQTLNHNVMYWYQQKSSQAPKLLFHYYDKDFNNEADTPDNFQSRRPNTSFCFLDIRSPGLGDTAMYLCATRRLAEADTQYFGPGTRLTVL.

This clonotype was detected many times. The chain links TRBV19 to TRBJ2-1; the D is unclear. CDR1 and CDR2 (germline): LNHDA, SQIVND (reference sequence). V was cut by 1 base and J by 9 bases, with 10 bases left in between. The CDR3 length is 13 residues. The CDR3 sequence: CASSIGSLVEQFF. The CDR3 nucleotides are TGTGCCAGTAGTATAGGCTCACTCGTTGAGCAGTTCTTC.

The CDR3 region has the DNA TGTGCCTGGATGAGGAGGGCAAGAGATACGCAGTATTTT. Its translation: CAWMRRARDTQYF. The rearrangement links TRBV30 to TRBJ2-3; TRBD2 might be the D (6 bases). The CDR3 has 13 residues. Per germline, CDR1 GTSNPN and CDR2 SVGIG (reference sequence). The V end was cut by 4 bases, the J end by 5 bases, with 13 bases between.